There are a few counts of the clone carrying this TCR beta chain. Primers used in a second PCR of roughly 6 to 12 cycles were a sample-barcoded 5' primer and a J-beta primer mix. TCRdb re-derived calls from the 5' RACE reads in MiXCR, one entry per CDR3 protein. The sample holds roughly 500,000 distinct CDR3 sequences; 25% to 30% are singletons and the top ten take approximately 18%. This entry comes from a study of blood T cells in healthy people across ages. CDR1 MNHEY and CDR2 SVGEGT come from the germline V gene. CDR3 size: 15 residues. Trimming shortened V by 5 bases and J by 8 bases, and 21 bases separated the two germline ends. In each sample, at least 6.5 million PBMCs were isolated.

The sample consisted of blood. This TCR came from a woman in her 70s in good health. The chain uses TRBV6-2 or TRBV6-3 and TRBJ1-2, with a weak D call TRBD1 (5 bases). The CDR3 here is CASSDSPLIIYGYTF. The CDR3 DNA sequence: TGTGCCAGCAGTGACAGTCCCCTAATTATCTACGGCTACACCTTC.